These 9 T cell receptor beta chains came from one sample sequenced in a study of T cell responses to AZD1222 COVID-19 vaccine. Profiled with immunoSEQ multiplex PCR; TCRdb holds only in-frame clones, not every one. The data contain fewer than 120,000 clones, approximately 94% of them singletons. This specimen was peripheral blood, taken 28 days after the second AZD1222 dose. Receptor source: an adult who received the AZD1222 COVID-19 vaccine.

The chain combines TRBV9 with TRBJ1-3, with D perhaps matching TRBD1 (5 bases). Germline-derived CDR1 and CDR2 are SGDLS and YYNGEE. The CDR3 sequence is 14 residues long. V was trimmed by 3 bases and J by 3 bases, leaving 10 bases between them. This CDR3 reads CASSEEGNGNTIYF. CDR3 DNA sequence: TGTGCCAGCAGCGAGGAGGGGAATGGAAACACCATATATTTT.

The gene calls are TRBV5-6 and TRBJ1-2, with no clear D. Germline V gene lookup returns CDR1 SGHDT and CDR2 YYEEEE. CDR3 length equals 14 residues. Trimming took 0 bases from V and 8 from J, leaving 14 bases between them. The CDR3 loop reads CASSLGLPGRGYTF. CDR3 nucleotides: TGTGCCAGCAGCTTGGGCCTACCCGGGAGGGGCTACACCTTC.

This rearrangement joins TRBV4-2 to TRBJ2-1, with 11 bases identical to TRBD2. CDR3 length equals 18 residues. V gave up 3 bases and J gave up 9 bases; unmatched junction bases: 16. Germline V gene lookup returns CDR1 LGHNA and CDR2 YNFKEQ. The CDR3 sequence is CASSHHYQTSGKPIEQFF. The CDR3 DNA sequence: TGTGCCAGCAGCCACCACTATCAGACTAGCGGGAAACCGATTGAGCAGTTCTTC.

This chain links TRBV7-9 with TRBJ1-1, with a possible D match to TRBD1 (5 bases). This CDR3 has 16 residues. Germline V gene lookup returns CDR1 SEHNR and CDR2 FQNEAQ (reference sequence). The ends were cut back, 0 bases at V and 3 bases at J, with 14 bases in the middle. DNA for the CDR3: TGTGCCAGCAGCTTAGCAATTCCAGAGGGGCACACTGAAGCTTTCTTT. Amino acids: CASSLAIPEGHTEAFF.

This chain joins TRBV27 and TRBJ1-2; 9 bases align to TRBD1. The length of the CDR3 is 14 residues. Germline-derived CDR1 and CDR2 are MNHEY and SMNVEV (reference sequence). J lost 7 bases, V lost 6 bases, and 9 bases had no gene match. CDR3 residues: CASRELQGAPGYTF. The CDR3 DNA is TGTGCCAGCAGAGAGCTACAGGGGGCTCCTGGCTACACCTTC.

V is TRBV3-1 (or the pseudogene TRBV3-2) and J is TRBJ2-1; 9 bases line up with TRBD2. J lost 12 bases, V lost 2 bases, and 17 bases had no gene match. The germline V gene has CDR1 LGHDT and CDR2 YNNKEL (reference sequence). CDR3 length: 17 residues. CDR3 nucleotide sequence: TGTGCCAGCAGCCAACGACGGGGCGGGAGGGCCGCCTGGGTGCAGTTCTTC. Translating gives CASSQRRGGRAAWVQFF.

The CDR3 sequence: CASSLVGLEAFF. The CDR3 DNA follows: TGCGCCAGCAGCTTGGTGGGCCTTGAAGCTTTCTTT. V gene TRBV5-1 combines with J gene TRBJ1-1; D uncertain. This CDR3 spans 12 amino acids. V was clipped by 0 bases and J by 7 bases, with 7 bases between them. Germline V CDR1 and CDR2: SGHRS, YFSETQ.

This chain joins TRBV5-8 and TRBJ2-4; D unresolved. V lost 7 bases and J 0 bases, leaving 14 bases between the germline ends. The V gene's germline CDR1 is SGHTS and CDR2 YDEGEE. The CDR3 consists of 15 residues. This CDR3 is CASPAGQIAKNIQYF. In DNA form, the CDR3 reads TGTGCCAGCCCCGCCGGGCAGATAGCCAAAAACATTCAGTACTTC.

V gene TRBV5-1 combines with J gene TRBJ2-3; the D gene is possibly TRBD1 (6 bases). There are 14 residues in the CDR3. Germline values: CDR1 SGHRS, CDR2 YFSETQ. Trimming stripped 4 bases from V and 1 base from J, with 10 bases between. The CDR3 reads CASSTRQGTDTQYF. Written as DNA, the CDR3 is TGCGCCAGCAGCACCCGACAGGGCACAGATACGCAGTATTTT.